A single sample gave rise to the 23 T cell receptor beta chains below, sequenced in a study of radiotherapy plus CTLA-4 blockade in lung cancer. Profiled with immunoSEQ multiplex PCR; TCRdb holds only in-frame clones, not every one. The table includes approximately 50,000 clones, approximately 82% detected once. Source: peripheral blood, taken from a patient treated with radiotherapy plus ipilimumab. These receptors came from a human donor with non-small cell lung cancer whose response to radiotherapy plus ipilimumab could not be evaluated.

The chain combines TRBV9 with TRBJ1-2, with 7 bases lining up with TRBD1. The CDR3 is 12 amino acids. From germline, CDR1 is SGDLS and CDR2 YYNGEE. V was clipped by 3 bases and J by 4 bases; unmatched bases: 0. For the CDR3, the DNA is TGTGCCAGCAGCGGGGACAGCTATGGCTACACCTTC. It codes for CASSGDSYGYTF.

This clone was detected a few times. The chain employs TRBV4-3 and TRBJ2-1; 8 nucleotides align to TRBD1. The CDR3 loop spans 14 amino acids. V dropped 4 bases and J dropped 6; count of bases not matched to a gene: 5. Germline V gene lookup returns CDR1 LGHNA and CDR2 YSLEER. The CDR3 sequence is CASSPRGLSNEQFF. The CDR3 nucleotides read TGCGCCAGCAGCCCCAGGGGGCTTTCCAATGAGCAGTTCTTC.

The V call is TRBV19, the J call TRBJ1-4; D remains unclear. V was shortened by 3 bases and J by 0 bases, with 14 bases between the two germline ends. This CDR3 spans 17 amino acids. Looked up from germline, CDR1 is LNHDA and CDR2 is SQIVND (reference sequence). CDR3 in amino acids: CASSISQTSATNEKLFF. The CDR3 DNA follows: TGTGCCAGTAGTATTAGCCAGACGTCCGCAACTAATGAAAAACTGTTTTTT.

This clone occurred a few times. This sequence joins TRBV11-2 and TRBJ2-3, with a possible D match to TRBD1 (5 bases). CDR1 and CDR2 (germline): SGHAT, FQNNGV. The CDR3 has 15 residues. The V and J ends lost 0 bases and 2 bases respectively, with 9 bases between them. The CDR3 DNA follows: TGTGCCAGCAGCTTAGACCAGGGCCACACAGATACGCAGTATTTT. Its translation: CASSLDQGHTDTQYF. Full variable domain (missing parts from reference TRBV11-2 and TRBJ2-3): EAGVAQSPRYKIIEKRQSVAFWCNPISGHATLYWYQQILGQGPKLLIQFQNNGVVDDSQLPKDRFSAERLKGVDSTLKIQPAKLEDSAVYLCASSLDQGHTDTQYFGPGTRLTVL.

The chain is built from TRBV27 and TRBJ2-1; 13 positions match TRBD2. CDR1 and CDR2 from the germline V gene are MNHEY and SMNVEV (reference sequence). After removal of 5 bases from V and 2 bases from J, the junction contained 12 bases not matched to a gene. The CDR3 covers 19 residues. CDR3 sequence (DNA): TGTGCCAGCAGTCCCACCGGACCACTAGCGGGAGGGACCTACAATGAGCAGTTCTTC. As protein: CASSPTGPLAGGTYNEQFF.

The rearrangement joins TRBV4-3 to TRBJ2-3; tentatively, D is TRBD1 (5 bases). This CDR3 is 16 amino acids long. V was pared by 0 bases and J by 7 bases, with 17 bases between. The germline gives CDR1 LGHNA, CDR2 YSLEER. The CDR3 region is CASSQEGPRGPNTQYF. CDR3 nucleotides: TGCGCCAGCAGCCAAGAGGGCCCTAGGGGCCCAAATACGCAGTATTTT.

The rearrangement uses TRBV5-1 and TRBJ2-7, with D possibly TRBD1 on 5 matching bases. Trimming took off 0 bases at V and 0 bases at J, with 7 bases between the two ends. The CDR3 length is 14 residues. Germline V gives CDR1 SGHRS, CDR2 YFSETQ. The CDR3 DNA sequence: TGCGCCAGCAGCTTGGACAGGAACTCCTACGAGCAGTACTTC. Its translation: CASSLDRNSYEQYF.

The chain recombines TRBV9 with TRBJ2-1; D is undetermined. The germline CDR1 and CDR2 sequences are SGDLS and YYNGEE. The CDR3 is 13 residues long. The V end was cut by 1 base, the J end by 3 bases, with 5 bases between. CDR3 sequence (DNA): TGTGCCAGCAGCGTACAGTTCTACAATGAGCAGTTCTTC. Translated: CASSVQFYNEQFF.

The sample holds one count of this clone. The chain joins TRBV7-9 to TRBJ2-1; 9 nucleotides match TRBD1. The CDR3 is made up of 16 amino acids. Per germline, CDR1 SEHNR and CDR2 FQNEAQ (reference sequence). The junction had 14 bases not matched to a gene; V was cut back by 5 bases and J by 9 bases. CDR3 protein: CASSTHPLTGGREQFF. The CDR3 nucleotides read TGTGCCAGCAGCACCCACCCTTTGACAGGGGGACGTGAGCAGTTCTTC.

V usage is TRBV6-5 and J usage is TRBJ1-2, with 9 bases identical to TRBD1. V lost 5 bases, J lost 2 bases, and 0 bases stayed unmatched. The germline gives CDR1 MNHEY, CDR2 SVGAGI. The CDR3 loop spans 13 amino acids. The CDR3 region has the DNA TGTGCCAGCAGTGGACAGGGGAACTATGGCTACACCTTC. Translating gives CASSGQGNYGYTF.

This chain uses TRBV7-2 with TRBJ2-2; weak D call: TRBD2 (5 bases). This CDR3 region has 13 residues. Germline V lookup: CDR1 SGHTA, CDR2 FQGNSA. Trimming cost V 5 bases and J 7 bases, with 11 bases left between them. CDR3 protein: CASSPGLGGELFF. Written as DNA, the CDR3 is TGTGCCAGCAGCCCTGGACTGGGCGGGGAGCTGTTTTTT.

The CDR3 DNA reads as TGTGCCTGGAGAATGCGTGGACTAGCGGGCAATGAGCAGTTCTTC. Its protein is CAWRMRGLAGNEQFF. The rearrangement links TRBV30 to TRBJ2-1; TRBD2 matches at 11 bases. Losses at the gene ends were 3 bases for V and 6 bases for J; bases not matched to a gene: 7. Germline values: CDR1 GTSNPN, CDR2 SVGIG (reference sequence). This CDR3 is built from 15 residues.

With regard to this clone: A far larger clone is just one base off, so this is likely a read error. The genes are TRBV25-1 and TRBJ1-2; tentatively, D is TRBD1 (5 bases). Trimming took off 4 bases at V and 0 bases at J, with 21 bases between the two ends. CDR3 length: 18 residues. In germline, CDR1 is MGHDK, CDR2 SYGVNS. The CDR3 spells CASSALGETDDPNYGYTF. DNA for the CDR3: TGTGCCAGCAGTGCCCTGGGCGAGACAGATGACCCTAACTATGGCTACACCTTC.

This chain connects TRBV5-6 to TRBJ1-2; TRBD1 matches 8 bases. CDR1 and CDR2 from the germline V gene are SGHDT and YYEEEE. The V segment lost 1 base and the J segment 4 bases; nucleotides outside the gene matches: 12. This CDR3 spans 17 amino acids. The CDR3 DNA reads TGTGCCAGCAGCTTGAGGGCGCACAGGGGGTCGAGCTATGGCTACACCTTC. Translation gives CASSLRAHRGSSYGYTF.

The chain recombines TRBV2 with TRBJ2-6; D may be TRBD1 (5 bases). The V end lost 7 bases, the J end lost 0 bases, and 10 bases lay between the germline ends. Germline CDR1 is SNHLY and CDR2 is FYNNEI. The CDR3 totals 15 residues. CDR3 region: CASKGVSSGANVLTF. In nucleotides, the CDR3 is TGTGCCAGCAAAGGGGTGAGCTCTGGGGCCAACGTCCTGACTTTC. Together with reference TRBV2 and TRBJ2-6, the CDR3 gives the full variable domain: EPEVTQTPSHQVTQMGQEVILRCVPISNHLYFYWYRQILGQKVEFLVSFYNNEISEKSEIFDDQFSVERPDGSNFTLKIRSTKLEDSAMYFCASKGVSSGANVLTFGAGSRLTVL.

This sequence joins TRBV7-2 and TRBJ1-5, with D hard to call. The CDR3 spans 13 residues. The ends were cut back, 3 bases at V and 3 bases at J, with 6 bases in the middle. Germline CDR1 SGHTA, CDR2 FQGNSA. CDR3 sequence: CASSFINNQPQHF. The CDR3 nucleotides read TGTGCCAGCAGCTTTATAAACAATCAGCCCCAGCATTTT.

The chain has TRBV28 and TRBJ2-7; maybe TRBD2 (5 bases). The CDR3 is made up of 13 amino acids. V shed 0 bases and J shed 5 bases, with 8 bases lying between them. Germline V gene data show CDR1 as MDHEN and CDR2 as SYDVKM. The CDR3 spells CASSLWQTNEQYF. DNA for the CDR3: TGTGCCAGCAGTTTATGGCAGACTAACGAGCAGTACTTC.

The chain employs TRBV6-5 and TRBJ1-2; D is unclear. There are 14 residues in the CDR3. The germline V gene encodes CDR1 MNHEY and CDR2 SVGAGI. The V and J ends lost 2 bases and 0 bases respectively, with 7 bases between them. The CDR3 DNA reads TGTGCCAGCAGTTACGGTGCAGCTAACTATGGCTACACCTTC. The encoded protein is CASSYGAANYGYTF.

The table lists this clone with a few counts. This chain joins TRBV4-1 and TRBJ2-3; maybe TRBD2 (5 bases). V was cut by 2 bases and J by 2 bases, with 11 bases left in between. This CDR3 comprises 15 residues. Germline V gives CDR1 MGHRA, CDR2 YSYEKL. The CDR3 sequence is CASSQYERATDTQYF. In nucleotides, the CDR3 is TGCGCCAGCAGCCAATACGAGAGGGCCACAGATACGCAGTATTTT.

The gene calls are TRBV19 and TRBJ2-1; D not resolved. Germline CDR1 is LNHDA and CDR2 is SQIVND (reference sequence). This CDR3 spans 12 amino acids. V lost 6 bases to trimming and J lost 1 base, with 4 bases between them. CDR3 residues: CASSRSYNEQFF. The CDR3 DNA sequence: TGTGCCAGTAGCCGTTCCTACAATGAGCAGTTCTTC.

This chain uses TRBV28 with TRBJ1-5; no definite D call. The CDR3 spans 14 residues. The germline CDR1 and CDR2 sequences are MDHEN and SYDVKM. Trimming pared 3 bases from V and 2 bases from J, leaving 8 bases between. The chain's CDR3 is CASSLTTGNQPQHF. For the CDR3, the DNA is TGTGCCAGCAGTTTGACTACCGGCAATCAGCCCCAGCATTTT.

The CDR3 protein is CASSLHRIGEQYF. The CDR3, as DNA: TGTGCCAGCAGCTTGCATAGAATCGGCGAGCAGTACTTC. This rearrangement joins TRBV5-4 to TRBJ2-7; no clear D gene. The CDR3 spans 13 residues. V was pared by 1 base and J by 6 bases, with 11 bases between. Germline CDR1 is SGHNT and CDR2 is YYREEE (reference sequence).

The CDR3 region is CASRYKIREDQPQHF. The CDR3 coding sequence is TGTGCCAGCAGGTACAAGATCAGGGAGGATCAGCCCCAGCATTTT. The chain recombines TRBV6-6 with TRBJ1-5; weak D call: TRBD1 (5 bases). Trimming shortened V by 6 bases and J by 5 bases, and 17 bases separated the two germline ends. Germline V gives CDR1 MNHNY, CDR2 SVGAGI (reference sequence). The CDR3 length is 15 residues.